One sample yielded the 23 T cell receptor beta chains listed below, sequenced in a study of CD4 T cells in relation to SARS-CoV-2 and coronaviruses. Sequencing used immunoSEQ multiplex PCR; TCRdb keeps in-frame clones, though not all of them. The table lists approximately 50,000 clones, roughly nine tenths of them singletons. The sample was naive CD4+ T cells from PBMCs. Subset here: naive CD4+ T cells isolated by negative enrichment. The receptors originated from an adult with COVID-19.

V is TRBV5-6 and J is TRBJ2-1, with D unclear. Trimming removed 4 bases at V and 5 bases at J, with 19 bases between. This CDR3 comprises 16 residues. CDR1 and CDR2 (germline): SGHDT, YYEEEE. The CDR3 region is CASSPNFLQVDNEQFF. CDR3 nucleotides: TGTGCCAGCAGCCCGAACTTCCTCCAGGTAGACAATGAGCAGTTCTTC.

This rearrangement joins TRBV29-1 to TRBJ2-7; 13 bases line up with TRBD2. This CDR3 contains 14 residues. J was trimmed by 3 bases and V by 5 bases; bases with no gene match: 4. The germline gives CDR1 SQVTM, CDR2 ANQGSEA. Here the CDR3 DNA reads TGCAGCGTTCTAACTAGCGGGAGGGTCTACGAGCAGTACTTC. Protein sequence: CSVLTSGRVYEQYF.

The gene calls are TRBV4-3 and TRBJ2-3; TRBD2 matches 12 bases. CDR3 length equals 17 residues. V gave up 1 base and J gave up 5 bases; unmatched junction bases: 7. The germline gives CDR1 LGHNA, CDR2 YSLEER. The CDR3 spells CASSQGAASGRGDTQYF. CDR3 nucleotides: TGCGCCAGCAGCCAAGGCGCTGCTAGCGGGAGGGGAGATACGCAGTATTTT.

About this clone itself: At one boundary the junction diverges from the germline segment, which might be a read error. The rearrangement links TRBV3-1 (or the pseudogene TRBV3-2) to TRBJ1-1; no reliable D call. CDR3 length: 13 residues. CDR1 and CDR2 (germline): LGHDT, YNNKEL (reference sequence). CDR3 sequence: CASSQEVDVGASF. The CDR3 DNA sequence: TGTGCCAGCAGCCAGGAGGTTGACGTAGGAGCTAGCTTT.

This rearrangement joins TRBV2 to TRBJ1-1, with no clear D. The CDR3 is 14 amino acids. CDR1 SNHLY and CDR2 FYNNEI come from the germline V gene. V lost 6 bases and J lost 0, with 11 bases in between. The CDR3 bases are TGTGCCAGCAGACAAGGGCGGATGAACACTGAAGCTTTCTTT. Translation: CASRQGRMNTEAFF. Together with reference TRBV2 and TRBJ1-1, the CDR3 gives the full variable domain: EPEVTQTPSHQVTQMGQEVILRCVPISNHLYFYWYRQILGQKVEFLVSFYNNEISEKSEIFDDQFSVERPDGSNFTLKIRSTKLEDSAMYFCASRQGRMNTEAFFGQGTRLTVV.

The chain couples TRBV6-6 to TRBJ2-3; D is perhaps TRBD1 (6 bases). Deletions cut 7 bases from V and 0 bases from J, with 11 bases between. Germline-derived CDR1 and CDR2 are MNHNY and SVGAGI (reference sequence). This CDR3 has 14 residues. The CDR3 DNA is TGTGCCAGCAACCTACAGGGTAGCACAGATACGCAGTATTTT. It specifies CASNLQGSTDTQYF.

The chain has TRBV7-9 and TRBJ2-4, with D possibly called TRBD1 or TRBD2 (5 bases each). V shed 8 bases and J shed 7 bases, with 15 bases lying between them. CDR1 is SEHNR, CDR2 FQNEAQ, per germline (reference sequence). The CDR3 loop spans 13 amino acids. CDR3 loop: CASGAGLANIQYF. The CDR3 coding sequence is TGTGCCAGCGGGGCTGGGTTAGCGAACATTCAGTACTTC. Full variable domain (remainder filled in from reference TRBV7-9 and TRBJ2-4): DTGVSQNPRHKITKRGQNVTFRCDPISEHNRLYWYRQTLGQGPEFLTYFQNEAQLEKSRLLSDRFSAERPKGSFSTLEIQRTEQGDSAMYLCASGAGLANIQYFGAGTRLSVL.

V usage is TRBV24-1 and J usage is TRBJ2-1, with 7 nucleotides matching TRBD2. CDR1 is KGHDR and CDR2 is SFDVKD in the germline V gene. This CDR3 has 14 amino acids. V lost 3 bases and J lost 7; bases outside the gene matches: 5. This chain's CDR3 is CATSDALSGNEQFF. The DNA for the CDR3 is TGTGCCACCAGTGATGCCCTTAGCGGGAATGAGCAGTTCTTC.

The gene calls are TRBV25-1 and TRBJ2-7; D is tentatively TRBD1 or TRBD2 (5 bases each). This CDR3 is 13 amino acids long. Trimming left V 6 bases short and J 3 bases short, with 12 bases between. Germline assignment: CDR1 MGHDK and CDR2 SYGVNS. The CDR3, as DNA: TGTGCCAGCAGCAGGAAGGGGAGCTACGAGCAGTACTTC. Translated: CASSRKGSYEQYF.

This chain joins TRBV14 and TRBJ2-6; D is tentatively TRBD1 or TRBD2 (6 bases each). V was trimmed by 0 bases and J by 1 base, leaving 16 bases between them. The CDR3 totals 19 residues. Germline-derived CDR1 and CDR2 are SGHDN and FVKESK. CDR3 sequence (DNA): TGTGCCAGCAGCCAAGAGTTCTTCAGGAGGGGGTCTGGGGCCAACGTCCTGACTTTC. Protein: CASSQEFFRRGSGANVLTF. The full variable domain, completed using reference TRBV14 and TRBJ2-6, is EAGVTQFPSHSVIEKGQTVTLRCDPISGHDNLYWYRRVMGKEIKFLLHFVKESKQDESGMPNNRFLAERTGGTYSTLKVQPAELEDSGVYFCASSQEFFRRGSGANVLTFGAGSRLTVL.

This chain links TRBV10-3 with TRBJ2-1, with 8 bases matching TRBD2. Germline V CDR1 and CDR2: ENHRY, SYGVKD. With 2 bases clipped from V and 4 bases from J, the junction kept 10 bases outside the gene matches. The CDR3 has 17 amino acids. CDR3 bases: TGTGCCATCAGTGAGAGGATGTTAGCGGGATCATACAATGAGCAGTTCTTC. Its protein product is CAISERMLAGSYNEQFF.

This clone was observed a single time. The gene calls are TRBV5-1 and TRBJ2-5; 8 bases fit TRBD2. The ends lost 5 bases at V and 5 bases at J; junction bases unmatched: 11. Germline CDR1 SGHRS, CDR2 YFSETQ. This CDR3 contains 15 residues. CDR3 DNA: TGCGCCAGCAGTCCCGCACTTGGCGGGGGGGAGACCCAGTACTTC. This codes for CASSPALGGGETQYF.

The V call is TRBV30, the J call TRBJ2-7; D remains ambiguous. With 5 bases removed from V and 0 bases from J, the gap between germline ends came to 5 bases. This CDR3 is 11 amino acids long. Germline lookup yields CDR1 GTSNPN and CDR2 SVGIG (reference sequence). CDR3 protein: CAWGNSYEQYF. The CDR3 DNA reads as TGTGCCTGGGGAAACTCCTACGAGCAGTACTTC.

The chain employs TRBV28 and TRBJ2-7, with D perhaps TRBD2 (6 bases). Per germline, CDR1 MDHEN and CDR2 SYDVKM. Trimming stripped 8 bases from V and 4 bases from J, with 12 bases between. The CDR3 length is 12 residues. DNA of the CDR3: TGTGCCAGCGGCCGGGACTCTTACGAGCAGTACTTC. It yields the protein CASGRDSYEQYF.

J is TRBJ2-7 and V is TRBV13; TRBD1 agrees at 7 bases. This CDR3 is built from 14 residues. Germline V gene lookup returns CDR1 PRHDT and CDR2 FYEKMQ (reference sequence). Germline trimming cut 4 bases from V and 0 bases from J; bases unmatched to any gene: 3. The DNA for the CDR3 is TGTGCCAGCAGCTCACGACAGGGCTCCTACGAGCAGTACTTC. Its protein is CASSSRQGSYEQYF.

V is TRBV15 and J is TRBJ2-1, with a weak D call TRBD2 (5 bases). This CDR3 has 15 residues. Trimming pared 5 bases from V and 0 bases from J, leaving 11 bases between. Looked up from germline, CDR1 is LNHNV and CDR2 is YYDKDF (reference sequence). As DNA, the CDR3 is TGTGCCACCAGCGAGGAGGCGGTCTCCTACAATGAGCAGTTCTTC. Its translation: CATSEEAVSYNEQFF.

In DNA form, the CDR3 reads TGTGCCAGCAGCCCCAGACTAGCGGGAGATCGTACAGATACGCAGTATTTT. Translated, it gives CASSPRLAGDRTDTQYF. The J gene is TRBJ2-3, the V gene TRBV7-9; 12 bases match TRBD2. Germline V gene sequence: CDR1 SEHNR, CDR2 FQNEAQ (reference sequence). The ends lost 5 bases at V and 3 bases at J; junction bases unmatched: 9. The CDR3 is made up of 17 amino acids.

The J gene is TRBJ2-7, the V gene TRBV6-5, with unresolved D. In germline, CDR1 is MNHEY, CDR2 SVGAGI. V lost 2 bases and J lost 3, with 8 bases in between. The CDR3 loop spans 13 amino acids. The CDR3 reads CASSYNTNYEQYF. The DNA of the CDR3 is TGTGCCAGCAGTTACAACACCAACTACGAGCAGTACTTC.

The gene calls are TRBV5-6 and TRBJ2-7, with TRBD1 matching over 8 bases. V was pared by 4 bases and J by 0 bases, with 3 bases of the junction left unmatched. CDR1 is SGHDT, CDR2 YYEEEE, per germline. The CDR3 consists of 14 residues. This chain's CDR3 is CASSRDRTSYEQYF. CDR3 bases: TGTGCCAGCAGCCGGGACAGGACCTCCTACGAGCAGTACTTC.

This chain connects TRBV25-1 to TRBJ2-7; TRBD1 matches at 8 bases. The junction had 12 bases not matched to a gene; V was cut back by 8 bases and J by 3 bases. Germline CDR1 MGHDK, CDR2 SYGVNS. The CDR3 runs to 15 residues. For the CDR3, the DNA is TGTGCCAGCTCAGCCGGAAACAGGGGGGACTACGAGCAGTACTTC. It yields the protein CASSAGNRGDYEQYF.

The V gene is TRBV6-5, the J gene TRBJ1-2; 7 nucleotides align to TRBD1. There are 13 residues in the CDR3. Trimming removed 6 bases from V and 6 bases from J; junction bases left unmatched: 7. The germline V gene has CDR1 MNHEY and CDR2 SVGAGI. CDR3 sequence: CASRRGRGDGYTF. CDR3 nucleotides: TGTGCCAGCAGGAGGGGCAGGGGGGATGGCTACACCTTC.

The V and J genes are TRBV6-6 and TRBJ2-1; 7 bases map to TRBD1. Germline CDR1 reads MNHNY; CDR2 reads SVGAGI (reference sequence). The CDR3 is made up of 14 amino acids. Trimming took 6 bases from V and 9 from J; bases not matched to a gene: 11. In DNA, the CDR3 is TGTGCCAGCAGAACGGGACAGTTGAACGGTGAGCAGTTCTTC. Translation: CASRTGQLNGEQFF.

In this sample, this clone turned up once. V usage is TRBV14 and J usage is TRBJ2-1; possible D gene TRBD1, 5 bases. This CDR3 is built from 16 residues. From germline, CDR1 is SGHDN and CDR2 FVKESK. V shed 0 bases and J shed 5 bases, with 14 bases lying between them. The CDR3 nucleotides read TGTGCCAGCAGCCAAGACGGTGGGGCTTCTAACAATGAGCAGTTCTTC. This sequence encodes CASSQDGGASNNEQFF. Full variable domain (rest looked up from reference TRBV14 and TRBJ2-1): EAGVTQFPSHSVIEKGQTVTLRCDPISGHDNLYWYRRVMGKEIKFLLHFVKESKQDESGMPNNRFLAERTGGTYSTLKVQPAELEDSGVYFCASSQDGGASNNEQFFGPGTRLTVL.